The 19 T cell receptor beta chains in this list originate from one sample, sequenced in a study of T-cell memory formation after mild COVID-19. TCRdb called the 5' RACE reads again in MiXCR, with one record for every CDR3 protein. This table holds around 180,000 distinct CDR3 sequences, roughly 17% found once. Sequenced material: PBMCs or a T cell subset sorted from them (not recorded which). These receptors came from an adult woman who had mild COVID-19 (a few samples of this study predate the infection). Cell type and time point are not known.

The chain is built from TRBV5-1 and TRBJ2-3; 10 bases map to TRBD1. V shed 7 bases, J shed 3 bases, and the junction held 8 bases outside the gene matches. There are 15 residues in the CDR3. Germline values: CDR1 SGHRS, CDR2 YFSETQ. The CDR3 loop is CASASGQGITDTQYF. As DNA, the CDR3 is TGCGCCAGCGCATCGGGACAGGGGATTACAGATACGCAGTATTTT.

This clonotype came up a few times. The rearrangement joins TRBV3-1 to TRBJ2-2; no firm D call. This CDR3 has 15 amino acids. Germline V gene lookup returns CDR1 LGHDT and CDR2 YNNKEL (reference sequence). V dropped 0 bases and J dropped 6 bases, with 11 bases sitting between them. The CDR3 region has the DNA TGTGCCAGCAGCCAAGATTCGGCGTGGGCCGGGGAGCTGTTTTTT. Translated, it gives CASSQDSAWAGELFF.

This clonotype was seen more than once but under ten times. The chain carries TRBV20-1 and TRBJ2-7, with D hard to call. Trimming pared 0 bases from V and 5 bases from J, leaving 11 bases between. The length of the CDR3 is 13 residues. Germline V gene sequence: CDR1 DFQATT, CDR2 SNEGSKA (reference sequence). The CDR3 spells CSARDPPYHEQYF. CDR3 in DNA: TGCAGTGCTAGAGATCCCCCTTACCACGAGCAGTACTTC.

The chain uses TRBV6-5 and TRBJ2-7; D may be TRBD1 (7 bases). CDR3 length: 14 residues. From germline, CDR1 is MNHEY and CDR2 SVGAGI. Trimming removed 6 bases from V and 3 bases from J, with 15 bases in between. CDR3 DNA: TGTGCCAGCAGAGGAGGGGGCATCGGCTACGAGCAGTACTTC. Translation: CASRGGGIGYEQYF.

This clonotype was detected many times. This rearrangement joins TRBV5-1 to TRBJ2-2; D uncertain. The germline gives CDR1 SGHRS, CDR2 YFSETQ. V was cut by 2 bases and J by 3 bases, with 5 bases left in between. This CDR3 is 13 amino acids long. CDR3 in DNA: TGCGCCAGCAGCTTAGCCTACACCGGGGAGCTGTTTTTT. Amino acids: CASSLAYTGELFF.

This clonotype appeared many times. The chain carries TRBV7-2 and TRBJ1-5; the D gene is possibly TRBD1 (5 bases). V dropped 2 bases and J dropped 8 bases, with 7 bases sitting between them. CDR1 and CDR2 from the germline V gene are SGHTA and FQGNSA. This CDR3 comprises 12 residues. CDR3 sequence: CASSLPGEPQHF. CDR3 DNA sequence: TGTGCCAGCAGCTTACCGGGGGAGCCCCAGCATTTT. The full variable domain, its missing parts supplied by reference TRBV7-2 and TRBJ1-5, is GAGVSQSPSNKVTEKGKDVELRCDPISGHTALYWYRQSLGQGLEFLIYFQGNSAPDKSGLPSDRFSAERTGGSVSTLTIQRTQQEDSAVYLCASSLPGEPQHFGDGTRLSIL.

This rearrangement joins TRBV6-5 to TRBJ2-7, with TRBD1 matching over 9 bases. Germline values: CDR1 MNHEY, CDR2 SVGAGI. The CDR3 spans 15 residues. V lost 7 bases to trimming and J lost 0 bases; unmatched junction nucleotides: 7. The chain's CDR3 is CASTKGDRASYEQYF. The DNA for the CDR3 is TGTGCCAGCACCAAGGGGGACAGGGCCTCCTACGAGCAGTACTTC.

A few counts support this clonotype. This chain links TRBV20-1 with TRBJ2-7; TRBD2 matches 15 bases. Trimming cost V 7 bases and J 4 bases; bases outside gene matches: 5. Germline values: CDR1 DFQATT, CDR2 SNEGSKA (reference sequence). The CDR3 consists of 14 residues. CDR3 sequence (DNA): TGCAGTGTCGGGACTAGCGGGGGGCCTTACGAGCAGTACTTC. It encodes CSVGTSGGPYEQYF.

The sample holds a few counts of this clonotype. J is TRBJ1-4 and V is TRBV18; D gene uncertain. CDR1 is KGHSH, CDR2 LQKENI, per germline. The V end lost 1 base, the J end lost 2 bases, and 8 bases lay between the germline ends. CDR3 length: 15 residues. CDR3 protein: CASSPRADTNEKLFF. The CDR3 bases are TGTGCCAGCTCACCACGGGCAGATACTAATGAAAAACTGTTTTTT.

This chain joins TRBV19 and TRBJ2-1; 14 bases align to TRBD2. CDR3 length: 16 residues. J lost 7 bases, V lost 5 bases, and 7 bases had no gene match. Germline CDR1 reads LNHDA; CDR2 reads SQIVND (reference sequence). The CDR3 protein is CASSPGTSGSWNEQFF. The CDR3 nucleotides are TGTGCCAGTAGTCCCGGGACTAGCGGGAGTTGGAATGAGCAGTTCTTC.

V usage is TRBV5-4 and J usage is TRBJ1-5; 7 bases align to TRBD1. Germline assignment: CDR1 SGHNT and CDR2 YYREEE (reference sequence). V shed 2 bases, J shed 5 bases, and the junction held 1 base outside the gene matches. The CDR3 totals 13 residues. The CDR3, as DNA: TGTGCCAGCAGCTTTGACAGGGATCAGCCCCAGCATTTT. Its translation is CASSFDRDQPQHF.

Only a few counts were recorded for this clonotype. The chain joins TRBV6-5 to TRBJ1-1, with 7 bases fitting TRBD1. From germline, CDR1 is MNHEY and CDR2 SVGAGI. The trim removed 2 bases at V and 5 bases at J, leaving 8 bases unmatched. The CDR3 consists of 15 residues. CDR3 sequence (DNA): TGTGCCAGCAGTTACGAGGGGGCAATAATTACTGAAGCTTTCTTT. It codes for CASSYEGAIITEAFF.

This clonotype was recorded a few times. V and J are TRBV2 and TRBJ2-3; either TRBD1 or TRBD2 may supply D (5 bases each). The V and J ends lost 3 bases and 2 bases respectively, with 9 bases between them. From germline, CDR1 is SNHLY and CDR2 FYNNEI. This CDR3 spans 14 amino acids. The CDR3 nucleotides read TGTGCCAGCAGTGAGGGGACGGCCACAGATACGCAGTATTTT. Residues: CASSEGTATDTQYF.

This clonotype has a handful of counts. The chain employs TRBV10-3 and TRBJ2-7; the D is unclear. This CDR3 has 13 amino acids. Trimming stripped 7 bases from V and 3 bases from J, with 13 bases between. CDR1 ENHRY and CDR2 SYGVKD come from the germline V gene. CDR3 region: CAINEDARYEQYF. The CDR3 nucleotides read TGTGCCATCAACGAGGATGCGCGCTACGAGCAGTACTTC.

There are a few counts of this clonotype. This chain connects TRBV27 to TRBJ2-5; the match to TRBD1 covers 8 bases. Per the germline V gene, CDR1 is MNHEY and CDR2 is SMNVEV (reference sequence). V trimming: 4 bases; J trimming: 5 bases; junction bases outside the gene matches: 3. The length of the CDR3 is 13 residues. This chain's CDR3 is CASSWAGGETQYF. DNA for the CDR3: TGTGCCAGCAGTTGGGCAGGGGGCGAGACCCAGTACTTC.

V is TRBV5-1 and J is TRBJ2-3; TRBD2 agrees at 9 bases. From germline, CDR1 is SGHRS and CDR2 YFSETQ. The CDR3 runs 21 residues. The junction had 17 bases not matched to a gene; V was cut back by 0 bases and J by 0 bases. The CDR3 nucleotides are TGCGCCAGCAGCTTGGTAATTACAGCGGGGGGCCTACGAACTAGCACAGATACGCAGTATTTT. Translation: CASSLVITAGGLRTSTDTQYF.

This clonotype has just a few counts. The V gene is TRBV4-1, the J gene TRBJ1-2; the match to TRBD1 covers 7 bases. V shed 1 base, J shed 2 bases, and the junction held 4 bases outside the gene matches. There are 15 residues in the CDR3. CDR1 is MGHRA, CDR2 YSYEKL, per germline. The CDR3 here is CASSQAWGQNYGYTF. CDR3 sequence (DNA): TGCGCCAGCAGCCAAGCGTGGGGACAGAACTATGGCTACACCTTC.

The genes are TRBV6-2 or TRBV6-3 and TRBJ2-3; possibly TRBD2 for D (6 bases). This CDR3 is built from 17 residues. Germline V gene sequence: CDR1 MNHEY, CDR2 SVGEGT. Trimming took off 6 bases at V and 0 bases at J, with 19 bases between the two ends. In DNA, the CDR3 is TGTGCCAGCAGCGGAGCCCGAGGCGGGACTAGCACAGATACGCAGTATTTT. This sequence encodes CASSGARGGTSTDTQYF.

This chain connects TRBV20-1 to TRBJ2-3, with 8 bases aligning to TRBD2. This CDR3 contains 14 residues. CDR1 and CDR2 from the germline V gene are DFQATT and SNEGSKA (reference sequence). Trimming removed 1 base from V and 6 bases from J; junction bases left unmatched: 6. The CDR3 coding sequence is TGCAGTGCTAGAGGCAGCGGGGGAGCTGATACGCAGTATTTT. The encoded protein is CSARGSGGADTQYF.